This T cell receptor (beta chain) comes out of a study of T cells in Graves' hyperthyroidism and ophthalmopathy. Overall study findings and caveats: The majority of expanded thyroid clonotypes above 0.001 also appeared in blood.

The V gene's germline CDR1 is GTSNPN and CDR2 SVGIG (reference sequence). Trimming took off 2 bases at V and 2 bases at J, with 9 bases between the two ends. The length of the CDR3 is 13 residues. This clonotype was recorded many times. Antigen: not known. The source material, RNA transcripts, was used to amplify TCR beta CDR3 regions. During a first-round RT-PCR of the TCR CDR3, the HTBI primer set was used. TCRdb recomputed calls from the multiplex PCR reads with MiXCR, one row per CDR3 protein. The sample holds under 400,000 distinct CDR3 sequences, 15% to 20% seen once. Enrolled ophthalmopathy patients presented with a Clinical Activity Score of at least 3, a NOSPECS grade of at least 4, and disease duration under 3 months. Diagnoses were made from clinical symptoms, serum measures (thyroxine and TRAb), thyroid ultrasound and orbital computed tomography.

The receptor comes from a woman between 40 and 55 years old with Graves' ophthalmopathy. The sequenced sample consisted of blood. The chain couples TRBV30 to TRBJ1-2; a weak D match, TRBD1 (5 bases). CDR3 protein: CAWSLGANYGYTF. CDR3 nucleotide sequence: TGTGCCTGGAGTCTTGGGGCAAACTATGGCTACACCTTC.